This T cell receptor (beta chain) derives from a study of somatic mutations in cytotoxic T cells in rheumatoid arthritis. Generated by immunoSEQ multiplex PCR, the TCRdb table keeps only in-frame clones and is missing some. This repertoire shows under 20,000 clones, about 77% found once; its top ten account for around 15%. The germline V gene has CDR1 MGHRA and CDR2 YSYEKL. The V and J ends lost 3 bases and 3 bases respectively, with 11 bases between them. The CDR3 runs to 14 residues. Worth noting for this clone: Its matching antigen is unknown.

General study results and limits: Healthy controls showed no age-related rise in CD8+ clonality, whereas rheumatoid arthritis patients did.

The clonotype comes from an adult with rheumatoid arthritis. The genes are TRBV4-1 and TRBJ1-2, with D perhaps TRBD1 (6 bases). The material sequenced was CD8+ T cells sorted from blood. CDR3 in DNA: TGCGCCAGCAGCCATCCCGGGGGCTACTATGGCTACACCTTC. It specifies CASSHPGGYYGYTF.